Sequencing of this T cell receptor (beta chain) was carried out in a study of blood T cell repertoires in COVID-19. Study context: Material from acute and convalescent COVID-19 was sourced from the United States, Italy and Spain. Sample material is recorded as cDNA or gDNA derived from T cells, B-cell-depleted T cells, or PBMCs.

Sequenced by immunoSEQ multiplex PCR; TCRdb stores in-frame clones only, minus some. The sample yields over 200,000 clones, under 85% seen once. Germline V gene lookup returns CDR1 SEHNR and CDR2 FQNEAQ (reference sequence). This CDR3 has 17 amino acids. J gave up 8 bases and V 4 bases, and 17 bases lay outside the gene matches. The Seattle patients joined while their infection was active and were tracked longitudinally afterward. V gene TRBV7-9 combines with J gene TRBJ1-2; 9 bases fit TRBD1. This TCR came from a woman in her thirties with COVID-19, enrolled during active disease. Sequencing input: peripheral blood. CDR3 in DNA: TGTGCCAGCAGCTCGGTACAGGGGGCGCAGATGGTAGAGGGCTACACCTTC. This gives the protein CASSSVQGAQMVEGYTF.